The 26 T cell receptor beta chains below come from one sample, sequenced in a study of Graves' ophthalmopathy and Graves' hyperthyroidism. Amplification of TCR beta CDR3 regions used RNA transcripts. First-round RT-PCR employed HTBI primers, with a second-round multiplex PCR after it. TCRdb fed the multiplex PCR reads into MiXCR, producing one record per CDR3 protein. Here the sample spans hundreds of thousands of distinct CDR3 sequences, about a fifth being singletons. Sample: peripheral blood. All receptors derive from a woman aged 18-29 years with stable Graves' hyperthyroidism. Some clones in this sample may be carry-over from other donors' samples.

This clonotype occurred many times. The J gene is TRBJ1-2, the V gene TRBV29-1; D possibly corresponds to TRBD1 (6 bases). V was cut by 6 bases and J by 4 bases, with 9 bases left in between. The CDR3 has 11 residues. Germline CDR1 and CDR2: SQVTM and ANQGSEA. The CDR3 region has the DNA TGCAGCGTAGGGGGTATCTATGGCTACACCTTC. Amino acids: CSVGGIYGYTF.

There are many counts of this clonotype. The rearrangement uses TRBV5-1 and TRBJ1-1, with D unclear. V dropped 0 bases and J dropped 6 bases, with 12 bases sitting between them. Germline V gene lookup returns CDR1 SGHRS and CDR2 YFSETQ. This CDR3 region has 14 residues. DNA of the CDR3: TGCGCCAGCAGCTTGGTTACGGGGTCTCCTGAAGCTTTCTTT. It is translated as CASSLVTGSPEAFF.

This clonotype showed up many times. The genes are TRBV5-1 and TRBJ1-1; D ambiguous. This CDR3 spans 16 amino acids. Trimming cost V 0 bases and J 1 base, with 13 bases left between them. Germline loops: CDR1 SGHRS, CDR2 YFSETQ. The CDR3, as DNA: TGCGCCAGCAGCTTGGCCTCGGCACGGACGAACACTGAAGCTTTCTTT. Its translation: CASSLASARTNTEAFF. Based on the CDR3 plus reference TRBV5-1 and TRBJ1-1, the full variable domain is KAGVTQTPRYLIKTRGQQVTLSCSPISGHRSVSWYQQTPGQGLQFLFEYFSETQRNKGNFPGRFSGRQFSNSRSEMNVSTLELGDSALYLCASSLASARTNTEAFFGQGTRLTVV.

In this sample, this clonotype turned up many times. The chain links TRBV6-1 to TRBJ2-7; weak D call: TRBD1 (5 bases). Germline V gene lookup returns CDR1 MNHNS and CDR2 SASEGT. The CDR3 has 15 residues. V was shortened by 5 bases and J by 2 bases, with 16 bases between the two germline ends. This chain's CDR3 is CASSPTDTQTYEQYF. As DNA, the CDR3 is TGTGCCAGCAGTCCTACGGACACCCAAACCTACGAGCAGTACTTC.

This clonotype was observed many times. This chain joins TRBV7-2 and TRBJ1-2; the D is unclear. Germline V gives CDR1 SGHTA, CDR2 FQGNSA. The CDR3 is 14 amino acids. The ends were cut back, 5 bases at V and 8 bases at J, with 18 bases in the middle. The CDR3 sequence is CASSSSGGSYGYTF. Written as DNA, the CDR3 is TGTGCCAGCAGCAGCTCCGGAGGGTCCTACGGCTACACCTTC.

Only one count was recorded for this clonotype. The chain links TRBV29-1 to TRBJ2-5; weak D call: TRBD2 (5 bases). V lost 6 bases, J lost 4 bases, and 15 bases lay in between. Germline CDR1 SQVTM, CDR2 ANQGSEA. The CDR3 sequence is 13 residues long. The CDR3 loop reads CSVDSGEGETQYF. The CDR3 DNA sequence: TGCAGCGTGGACTCCGGAGAGGGAGAGACCCAGTACTTC. Looking up the rest from reference TRBV29-1 and TRBJ2-5 gives the full variable domain: SAVISQKPSRDICQRGTSLTIQCQVDSQVTMMFWYRQQPGQSLTLIATANQGSEATYESGFVIDKFPISRPNLTFSTLTVSNMSPEDSSIYLCSVDSGEGETQYFGPGTRLLVL.

In nucleotides, the CDR3 is TGTGCCAGCAGTTACAGGATTCAAGAGACCCAGTACTTC. Translation gives CASSYRIQETQYF. The chain recombines TRBV28 with TRBJ2-5; a weak D match, TRBD1 (5 bases). Germline assignment: CDR1 MDHEN and CDR2 SYDVKM. V was pared by 4 bases and J by 2 bases, with 8 bases between. There are 13 residues in the CDR3.

This clonotype has only a few counts. This chain connects TRBV27 to TRBJ1-1, with D maybe TRBD1 (5 bases). The germline V gene has CDR1 MNHEY and CDR2 SMNVEV (reference sequence). CDR3 length equals 15 residues. The V end was cut by 6 bases, the J end by 5 bases, with 19 bases between. CDR3 coding DNA: TGTGCCAGCAGAGAGTTACTACTTAAGGGGACTGAAGCTTTCTTT. Translated: CASRELLLKGTEAFF.

This clonotype was observed many times. This chain connects TRBV12-3 or TRBV12-4 to TRBJ1-2; no reliable D call. The CDR3 contains 14 residues. With 3 bases removed from V and 2 bases from J, the gap between germline ends came to 10 bases. CDR3 region: CASSLGTLNYGYTF. The CDR3 region has the DNA TGTGCCAGCAGTTTGGGAACTCTCAACTATGGCTACACCTTC.

This clonotype was seen ten or more times. As DNA, the CDR3 is TGTGCCAGCAGTTACTCGATGGTTGTAGCCTCCTCGGCCTATGGCTACACCTTC. Amino acids: CASSYSMVVASSAYGYTF. V and J are TRBV6-2 or TRBV6-3 and TRBJ1-2; D gene ambiguous. The CDR3 consists of 18 residues. Germline loops: CDR1 MNHEY, CDR2 SVGEGT. With 0 bases removed from V and 4 bases from J, the gap between germline ends came to 21 bases.

This clonotype appeared a few times. This rearrangement joins TRBV7-9 to TRBJ1-3; D unresolved. V was clipped by 3 bases and J by 1 base, with 10 bases between them. This CDR3 has 15 amino acids. The germline gives CDR1 SEHNR, CDR2 FQNEAQ (reference sequence). The CDR3 region has the DNA TGTGCCAGCAGCTTTCGGCTAACGTCTGGAAACACCATATATTTT. Translation: CASSFRLTSGNTIYF.

This clonotype was counted only a few times. V usage is TRBV6-2 or TRBV6-3 and J usage is TRBJ2-2; 9 bases align to TRBD1. The J segment lost 0 bases and the V segment lost 6 bases, leaving 8 bases of the junction unmatched. The germline CDR1 and CDR2 sequences are MNHEY and SVGEGT. The CDR3 runs to 17 residues. The CDR3 DNA is TGTGCCAGCAGACCCCTCCGACAGGGGGCGAACACCGGGGAGCTGTTTTTT. Translation: CASRPLRQGANTGELFF.

This clonotype was counted between two and nine times. The chain joins TRBV6-1 to TRBJ2-7, with D unresolved. The length of the CDR3 is 15 residues. CDR1 MNHNS and CDR2 SASEGT come from the germline V gene. The V end was cut by 2 bases, the J end by 1 base, with 12 bases between. CDR3 nucleotides: TGTGCCAGCAGTGAATTCAAGGTCGGGTCCTACGAGCAGTACTTC. Translating gives CASSEFKVGSYEQYF.

This clonotype was seen only a few times. The CDR3 nucleotides read TGCAGTGCCCAGACAGGGAAGAACACTGAAGCTTTCTTT. This codes for CSAQTGKNTEAFF. The chain has TRBV20-1 and TRBJ1-1; TRBD1 aligns across 7 bases. With V trimmed by 6 bases and J by 1 base, 5 bases remained unmatched. The CDR3 has 13 residues. Germline CDR1 reads DFQATT; CDR2 reads SNEGSKA (reference sequence).

This clonotype was counted at least ten times. The chain combines TRBV30 with TRBJ1-1; D is undetermined. The CDR3 runs 14 residues. Germline CDR1 GTSNPN, CDR2 SVGIG (reference sequence). V was cut by 4 bases and J by 2 bases, with 14 bases left in between. This chain's CDR3 is CAWTLGTLNTEAFF. The DNA of the CDR3 is TGTGCCTGGACCCTAGGAACATTAAACACTGAAGCTTTCTTT.

This clonotype was seen ten or more times. The gene calls are TRBV3-1 and TRBJ1-1, with a possible D match to TRBD1 (6 bases). Germline V CDR1 and CDR2: LGHDT, YNNKEL (reference sequence). Trimming removed 6 bases at V and 3 bases at J, with 17 bases between. This CDR3 is 15 amino acids long. This CDR3 reads CASRDAGNRDTEAFF. CDR3 sequence (DNA): TGTGCCAGCAGGGACGCAGGGAACAGGGACACTGAAGCTTTCTTT.

This clonotype was recorded once. CDR3: CASSLAGDGNTIYF. Here the CDR3 DNA reads TGTGCCAGCAGCTTAGCAGGGGATGGAAACACCATATATTTT. This rearrangement joins TRBV7-9 to TRBJ1-3; D may be TRBD1 (5 bases). Germline V gene sequence: CDR1 SEHNR, CDR2 FQNEAQ (reference sequence). V lost 0 bases to trimming and J lost 3 bases, with 6 bases between them. The length of the CDR3 is 14 residues. Based on the CDR3 plus reference TRBV7-9 and TRBJ1-3, the full variable domain is DTGVSQNPRHKITKRGQNVTFRCDPISEHNRLYWYRQTLGQGPEFLTYFQNEAQLEKSRLLSDRFSAERPKGSFSTLEIQRTEQGDSAMYLCASSLAGDGNTIYFGEGSWLTVV.

The table lists this clonotype with many counts. J is TRBJ1-3 and V is TRBV6-1; 7 bases are shared with TRBD1. This CDR3 is 15 amino acids long. Trimming removed 6 bases from V and 0 bases from J; junction bases left unmatched: 5. Germline V gene sequence: CDR1 MNHNS, CDR2 SASEGT. The DNA of the CDR3 is TGTGCCAGCAGCCTGGACAGGCGCTCTGGAAACACCATATATTTT. It codes for CASSLDRRSGNTIYF.

This clonotype was counted a single time. The gene calls are TRBV7-9 and TRBJ1-2; TRBD1 might be the D (5 bases). The V end lost 1 base, the J end lost 0 bases, and 9 bases lay between the germline ends. The CDR3 contains 15 residues. Per germline, CDR1 SEHNR and CDR2 FQNEAQ (reference sequence). The CDR3 nucleotides are TGTGCCAGCAGCTTAGTCGACAGACCTAACTATGGCTACACCTTC. Translating it yields CASSLVDRPNYGYTF.

This rearrangement joins TRBV20-1 to TRBJ2-5; possible D gene TRBD1, 5 bases. This CDR3 has 12 residues. CDR1 is DFQATT, CDR2 SNEGSKA, per germline (reference sequence). The V gene lost 6 bases and the J gene lost 2 bases, with 10 bases spanning the gap. CDR3 DNA: TGCAGTGCAACCAGACAGCAAGAGACCCAGTACTTC. The encoded protein is CSATRQQETQYF.

The chain recombines TRBV12-3 or TRBV12-4 with TRBJ1-5; D possibly corresponds to TRBD1 (6 bases). CDR3 length: 14 amino acids. V shed 5 bases and J shed 6 bases, with 14 bases lying between them. DNA for the CDR3: TGTGCCAGCAGTCTTCACAGGGAGGGTCAGCCCCAGCATTTT. Its translation: CASSLHREGQPQHF.

The chain is built from TRBV7-8 and TRBJ2-2; D call uncertain. This CDR3 has 17 amino acids. The V end lost 1 base, the J end lost 6 bases, and 18 bases lay between the germline ends. Germline-derived CDR1 and CDR2 are SGHVS and FQNEAQ. CDR3 sequence: CASSLGSGRPNAGELFF. CDR3 bases: TGTGCCAGCAGCTTAGGTTCCGGACGCCCCAACGCCGGGGAGCTGTTTTTT.

This sequence joins TRBV13 and TRBJ2-5; maybe TRBD1 (5 bases). This CDR3 contains 14 residues. Germline loops: CDR1 PRHDT, CDR2 FYEKMQ (reference sequence). Trimming left V 4 bases short and J 4 bases short, with 13 bases between. CDR3 nucleotide sequence: TGTGCCAGCAGCTACCACAGGTTGGGAGAGACCCAGTACTTC. Protein sequence: CASSYHRLGETQYF.

This clonotype has ten or more counts. This chain joins TRBV19 and TRBJ1-1, with no clear D. Germline values: CDR1 LNHDA, CDR2 SQIVND (reference sequence). The CDR3 totals 12 residues. Trimming removed 4 bases from V and 2 bases from J, with 5 bases in between. DNA of the CDR3: TGTGCCAGTAGTAGCCACAACACTGAAGCTTTCTTT. Amino acids: CASSSHNTEAFF.

This clonotype occurred a few times. The chain couples TRBV6-1 to TRBJ2-2, with D possibly TRBD2 on 5 matching bases. Germline V lookup: CDR1 MNHNS, CDR2 SASEGT. There are 16 residues in the CDR3. Between the trimmed V and J ends, which lost 1 base and 6 bases, there was a span of 15 bases. CDR3 DNA sequence: TGTGCCAGCAGTGAAGTTAGGTTCGGGGTCGCCGGGGAGCTGTTTTTT. Protein sequence: CASSEVRFGVAGELFF.

This clonotype appeared many times. The chain recombines TRBV13 with TRBJ1-1; the D gene is possibly TRBD1 (5 bases). V dropped 2 bases and J dropped 7 bases, with 8 bases sitting between them. CDR3 length: 12 amino acids. The V gene's germline CDR1 is PRHDT and CDR2 FYEKMQ (reference sequence). The CDR3 here is CASSLQGGEAFF. CDR3 DNA sequence: TGTGCCAGCAGCTTACAGGGTGGTGAAGCTTTCTTT.